What follows describes a single T cell receptor beta chain. The antigen remains undetermined. Germline-derived CDR1 and CDR2 are MNHEY and SMNVEV (reference sequence). The CDR3 is 12 amino acids. V was pared by 4 bases and J by 10 bases, with 11 bases between. Sequencing used immunoSEQ multiplex PCR; TCRdb keeps in-frame clones, though not all of them. In the table there are more than 100,000 clones, about nine tenths of which are singletons. This entry is derived from a study of T cell responses to AZD1222 COVID-19 vaccine. Notes on the study in general: Reportedly, nearly half the spike-specific TCRs target unmutated variant regions. Donors skewed white British and female; clonal diversity was possibly underestimated. Repertoires in all cases were sampled only once the peak T cell response had passed.

This sequence originates from an adult in good health. V gene TRBV27 combines with J gene TRBJ2-1; maybe TRBD2 (6 bases). Material: peripheral blood, obtained on day 0 of AZD1222 vaccination. The CDR3 protein is CASSSSEREQFF. DNA for the CDR3: TGTGCCAGCAGTTCTAGCGAGAGGGAGCAGTTCTTC.